This TCR beta chain was recorded in a study of blood T cell repertoires in COVID-19. Study at large: Spain, Italy and the United States supplied samples that represented acute and convalescent COVID-19. PBMCs, B-cell-depleted T cells, or T cells were the source of the cDNA or gDNA that made up the material.

The table lists this clone with a count of one. Per the original methods: Reference gene primer amplification gave nucleated cell count estimates. Here immunoSEQ multiplex PCR was the method, and the copy in TCRdb shows in-frame clones only, minus some. D and trimming were read from the DNA, whereas the V and J calls and clone size are those reported in that table. The table lists some 200,000 clones, more than 65% of them singletons. The germline CDR1 and CDR2 sequences are SGHTS and YDEGEE. The CDR3 totals 14 residues. Trimming left V 4 bases short and J 6 bases short, with 17 bases between. The rearrangement uses TRBV5-8 and TRBJ2-7, with unresolved D. The receptor was isolated from a human donor with acute or convalescent COVID-19. The donor label of this sample is uncertain. The material sequenced was peripheral blood. The CDR3 nucleotides are TGTGCCAGCAGCCTTCGGTCTGTTTTCGGCGAGCAGTACTTC. Translating it yields CASSLRSVFGEQYF.